This T cell receptor (beta chain) was captured in a study of T cells in Graves' hyperthyroidism and ophthalmopathy. From RNA transcripts, TCR beta CDR3 regions were amplified. The primer set for the first-round RT-PCR of the TCR CDR3 was HTBI. Each CDR3 protein gets one entry after TCRdb re-called the multiplex PCR reads with MiXCR. The sample holds about 840,000 distinct CDR3 sequences, around 38% seen once. Trimming left V 6 bases short and J 3 bases short, with 14 bases between. CDR3 length: 14 residues. The sample was blood. The clonotype was recovered from a young man with Graves' hyperthyroidism. The chain has TRBV12-3 or TRBV12-4 and TRBJ1-2; D unresolved. The CDR3 nucleotides are TGTGCCAGCAGGTCCCACGCTGGTGACTATGGCTACACCTTC. It yields the protein CASRSHAGDYGYTF.